This T cell receptor (beta chain) was observed in a study of blood T cell repertoires in COVID-19. Across the study: The United States, Italy and Spain were the sources of the acute and convalescent COVID-19 samples. The analysed material was cDNA or gDNA that came from T cells, B-cell-depleted T cells, or PBMCs.

Per the germline V gene, CDR1 is SGHRS and CDR2 is YFSETQ. V gave up 7 bases and J gave up 3 bases, with 15 bases separating them. The CDR3 length is 14 residues. The data were produced by immunoSEQ multiplex PCR, yet TCRdb's version contains in-frame clones alone and is incomplete. The table lists 200,000 to 300,000 clones, around 87% of them singletons, with 2% to 2.5% in the top ten. This receptor was taken from a woman between 50 and 59 years old with acute or convalescent COVID-19. The sequencing sample was made of peripheral blood. This chain connects TRBV5-1 to TRBJ2-3; D perhaps matches TRBD1 (6 bases). CDR3 sequence: CASARNRATDTQYF. In DNA, the CDR3 is TGCGCCAGCGCACGAAACAGGGCAACAGATACGCAGTATTTT.